The present T cell receptor beta chain was sequenced within a study of cytomegalovirus exposure and HLA in healthy donors. Study-level results: Common viral pathogens seemed to be connected with several of the most significant clusters, according to a later analysis. Cytomegalovirus status was reportedly diagnosed by the classifier with high sensitivity and specificity. Overall, under 200 TCR beta chains were annotated as cytomegalovirus-associated. Of the V segments, some could not be distinguished, including TRBV6-2 and TRBV6-3, and were excluded.

Primers: 60 Vbeta forward and 13 Jbeta reverse. Clones were read by immunoSEQ multiplex PCR, and TCRdb kept only the in-frame ones, dropping some. Of approximately 180,000 clones in the sample, about 80% are singletons; the top ten hold about 1%. Only a few counts were recorded for this clone. The antigen is not known. The CDR3 totals 14 residues. V was clipped by 7 bases and J by 8 bases; unmatched bases: 12. Germline values: CDR1 SGHTA, CDR2 FQGTGA. Sequences were obtained from PBMCs. The rearrangement links TRBV7-3 to TRBJ1-1; 8 bases fit TRBD1. The TCR sequence derives from a woman aged 40 to 50 in good health and CMV-seronegative. The CDR3 spells CASTQMPGQDEAFF. CDR3 bases: TGTGCCAGCACCCAAATGCCGGGACAGGACGAAGCTTTCTTT.